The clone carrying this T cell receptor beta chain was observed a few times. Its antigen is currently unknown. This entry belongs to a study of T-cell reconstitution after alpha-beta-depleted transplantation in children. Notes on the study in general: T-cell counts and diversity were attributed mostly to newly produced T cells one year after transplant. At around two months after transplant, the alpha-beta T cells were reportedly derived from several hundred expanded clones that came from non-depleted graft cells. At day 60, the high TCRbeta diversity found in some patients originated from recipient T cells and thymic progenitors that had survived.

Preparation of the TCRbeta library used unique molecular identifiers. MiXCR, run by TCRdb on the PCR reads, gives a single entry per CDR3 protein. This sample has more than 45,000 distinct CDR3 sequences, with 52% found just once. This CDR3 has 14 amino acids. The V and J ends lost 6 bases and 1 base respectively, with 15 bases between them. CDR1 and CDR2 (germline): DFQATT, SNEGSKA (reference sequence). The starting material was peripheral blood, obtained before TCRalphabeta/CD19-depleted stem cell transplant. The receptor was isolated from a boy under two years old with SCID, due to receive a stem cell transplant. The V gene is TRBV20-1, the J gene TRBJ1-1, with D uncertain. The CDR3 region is CSASPPHENTEAFF. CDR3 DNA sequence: TGCAGTGCAAGTCCCCCTCACGAGAACACTGAAGCTTTCTTT.